This T cell receptor (beta chain) derives from a study of T cell responses to AZD1222 COVID-19 vaccine. Study conclusions and caveats: Across the whole spike, CD4 TCRs peaked at regions 160-218 and 743-854. White British people made up most donors, females outnumbered males, and clonal diversity was possibly underestimated.

About this clone: Its antigen is not known.

Clones were read by immunoSEQ multiplex PCR, and TCRdb kept only the in-frame ones, dropping some. This sample has more than 80,000 clones; around 93% occur once, and the top ten carry around 30%. V lost 7 bases and J lost 0; bases outside the gene matches: 10. Germline V gene lookup returns CDR1 LNHDA and CDR2 SQIVND (reference sequence). This CDR3 region has 19 residues. The sample in question was peripheral blood, obtained 28 days after the second AZD1222 dose. This clonotype was sampled from an adult who received the AZD1222 COVID-19 vaccine. The chain uses TRBV19 and TRBJ2-6; TRBD1 matches 12 bases. CDR3 amino acids: CASTLWDRGPSSGANVLTF. CDR3 nucleotides: TGTGCCAGTACCCTCTGGGACAGGGGGCCGAGCTCTGGGGCCAACGTCCTGACTTTC.